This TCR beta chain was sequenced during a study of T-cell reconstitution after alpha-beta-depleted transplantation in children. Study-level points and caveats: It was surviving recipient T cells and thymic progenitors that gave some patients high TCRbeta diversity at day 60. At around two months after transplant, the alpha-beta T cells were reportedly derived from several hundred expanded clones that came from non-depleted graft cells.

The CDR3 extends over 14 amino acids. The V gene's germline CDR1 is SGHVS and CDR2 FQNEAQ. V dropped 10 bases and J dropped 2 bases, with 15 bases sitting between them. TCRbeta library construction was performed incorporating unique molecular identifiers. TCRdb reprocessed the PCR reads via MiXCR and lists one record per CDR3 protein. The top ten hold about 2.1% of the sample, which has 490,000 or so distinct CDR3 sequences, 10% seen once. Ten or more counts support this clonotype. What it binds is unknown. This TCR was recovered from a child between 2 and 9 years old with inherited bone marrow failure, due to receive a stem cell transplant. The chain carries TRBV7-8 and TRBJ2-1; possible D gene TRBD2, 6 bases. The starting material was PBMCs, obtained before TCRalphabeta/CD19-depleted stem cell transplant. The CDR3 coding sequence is TGTGCCACCTCGCGGAGGGAGCCCTACAATGAGCAGTTCTTC. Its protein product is CATSRREPYNEQFF.